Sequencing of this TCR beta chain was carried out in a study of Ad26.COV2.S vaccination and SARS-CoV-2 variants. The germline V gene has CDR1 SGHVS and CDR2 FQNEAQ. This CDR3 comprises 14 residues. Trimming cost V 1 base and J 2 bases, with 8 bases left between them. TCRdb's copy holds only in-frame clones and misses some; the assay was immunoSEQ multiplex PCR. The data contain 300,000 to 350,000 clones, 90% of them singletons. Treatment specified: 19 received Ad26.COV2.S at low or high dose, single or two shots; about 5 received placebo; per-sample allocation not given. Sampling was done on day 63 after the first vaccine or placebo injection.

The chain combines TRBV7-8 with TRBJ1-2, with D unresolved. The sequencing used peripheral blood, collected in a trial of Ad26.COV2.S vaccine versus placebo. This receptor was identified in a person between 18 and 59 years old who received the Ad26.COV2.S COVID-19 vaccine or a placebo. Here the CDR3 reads CASSLVAGNYGYTF. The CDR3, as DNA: TGTGCCAGCAGCTTAGTCGCCGGGAACTATGGCTACACCTTC.